This T cell receptor (beta chain) was captured in a study of blood T cell repertoires in COVID-19. Study-level information: The study drew acute and convalescent COVID-19 samples from the United States, Italy and Spain. The analysed material was cDNA or gDNA that came from T cells, B-cell-depleted T cells, or PBMCs.

Recruitment covered about two dozen US areas and drew participants whose ages spanned about 18 to 100 years. Germline CDR1 SGHAT, CDR2 FQNNGV. Trimming removed 7 bases at V and 4 bases at J, with 13 bases between. There are 13 residues in the CDR3. In its sample, this clone was seen once. In the original workflow: From reference gene primer amplification, estimates of nucleated cell counts were derived. The protocol was immunoSEQ multiplex PCR, while the TCRdb copy is restricted to in-frame clones and leaves out a portion. D and trimming come from the DNA, and the V and J calls and clone size come from that table. The sample includes 350,000 to 400,000 clones, over 75% seen only once; the top ten take about 2.1%.

The genes are TRBV11-2 and TRBJ2-5, with D perhaps TRBD1 (5 bases). This TCR was recovered from a man between 35 and 55 years old in a cohort exposed to, infected with or recovered from COVID-19 (not recorded which). Specimen: PBMCs or T cells enriched from blood (not recorded which). This CDR3 reads CASKSRQGETQYF. DNA of the CDR3: TGTGCCAGCAAATCTAGGCAGGGAGAGACCCAGTACTTC.